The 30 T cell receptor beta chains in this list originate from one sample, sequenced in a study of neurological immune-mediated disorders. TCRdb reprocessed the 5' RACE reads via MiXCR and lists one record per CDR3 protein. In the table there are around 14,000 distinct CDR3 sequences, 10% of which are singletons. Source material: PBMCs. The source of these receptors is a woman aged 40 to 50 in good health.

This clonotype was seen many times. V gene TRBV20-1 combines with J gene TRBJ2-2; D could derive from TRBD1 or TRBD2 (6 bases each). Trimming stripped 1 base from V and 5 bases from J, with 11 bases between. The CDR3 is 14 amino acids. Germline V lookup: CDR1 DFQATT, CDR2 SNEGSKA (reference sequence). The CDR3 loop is CSARAQGGTGELFF. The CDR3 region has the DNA TGCAGTGCTAGAGCACAGGGAGGAACCGGGGAGCTGTTTTTT.

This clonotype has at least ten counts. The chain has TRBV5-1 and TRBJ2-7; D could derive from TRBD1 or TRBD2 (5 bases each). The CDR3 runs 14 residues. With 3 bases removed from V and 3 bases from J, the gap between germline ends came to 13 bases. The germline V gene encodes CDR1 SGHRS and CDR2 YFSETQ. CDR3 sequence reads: CASSSGTGSYEQYF. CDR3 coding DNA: TGCGCCAGCAGCTCCGGGACGGGGAGCTACGAGCAGTACTTC.

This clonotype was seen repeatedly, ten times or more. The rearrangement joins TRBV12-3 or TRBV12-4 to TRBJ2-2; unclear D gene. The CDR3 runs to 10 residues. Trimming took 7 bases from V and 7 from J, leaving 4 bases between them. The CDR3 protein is CASKGGELFF. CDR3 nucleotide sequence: TGTGCCAGCAAGGGCGGGGAGCTGTTTTTT.

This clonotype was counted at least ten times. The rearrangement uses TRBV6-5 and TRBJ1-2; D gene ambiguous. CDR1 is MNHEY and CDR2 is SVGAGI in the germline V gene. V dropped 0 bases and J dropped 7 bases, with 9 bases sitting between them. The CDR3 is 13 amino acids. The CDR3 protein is CASSYSSEGGYTF. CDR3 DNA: TGTGCCAGCAGTTACTCGAGCGAGGGTGGCTACACCTTC.

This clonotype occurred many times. CDR3 in amino acids: CASSFGGSLYTEAFF. CDR3 DNA: TGTGCCAGCAGTTTTGGGGGCAGCCTTTACACTGAAGCTTTCTTT. The chain has TRBV27 and TRBJ1-1, with D tentatively TRBD1 (6 bases). This CDR3 has 15 residues. The germline V and J ends were trimmed by 3 bases and 3 bases, with 14 bases remaining between them. Germline-derived CDR1 and CDR2 are MNHEY and SMNVEV (reference sequence).

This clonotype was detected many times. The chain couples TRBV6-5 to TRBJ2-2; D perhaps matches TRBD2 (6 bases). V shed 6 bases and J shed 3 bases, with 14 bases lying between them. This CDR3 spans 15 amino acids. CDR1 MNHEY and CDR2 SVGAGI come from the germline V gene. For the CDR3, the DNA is TGTGCCAGCAGGGTAGGAGGGATGGACACCGGGGAGCTGTTTTTT. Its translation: CASRVGGMDTGELFF.

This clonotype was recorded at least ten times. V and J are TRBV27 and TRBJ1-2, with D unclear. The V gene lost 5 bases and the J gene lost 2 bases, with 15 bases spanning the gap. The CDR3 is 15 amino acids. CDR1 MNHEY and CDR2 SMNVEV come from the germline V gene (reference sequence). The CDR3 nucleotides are TGTGCCAGCAGTCAATACCAAGACACCAACTATGGCTACACCTTC. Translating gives CASSQYQDTNYGYTF.

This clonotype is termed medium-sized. The CDR3 loop reads CASRENQEAFF. CDR3 sequence (DNA): TGCGCCAGCAGGGAAAACCAGGAAGCTTTCTTT. This rearrangement joins TRBV10-2 to TRBJ1-1; no clear D gene. Trimming cost V 6 bases and J 8 bases, with 10 bases left between them. From germline, CDR1 is WSHSY and CDR2 SAAADI. The length of the CDR3 is 11 residues.

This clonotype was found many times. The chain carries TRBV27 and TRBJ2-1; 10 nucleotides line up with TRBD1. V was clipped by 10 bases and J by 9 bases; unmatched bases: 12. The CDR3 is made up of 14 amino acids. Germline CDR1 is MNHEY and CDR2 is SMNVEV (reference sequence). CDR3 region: CATHRDRGQGEQFF. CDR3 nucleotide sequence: TGTGCCACCCACCGGGACAGGGGTCAGGGTGAGCAGTTCTTC.

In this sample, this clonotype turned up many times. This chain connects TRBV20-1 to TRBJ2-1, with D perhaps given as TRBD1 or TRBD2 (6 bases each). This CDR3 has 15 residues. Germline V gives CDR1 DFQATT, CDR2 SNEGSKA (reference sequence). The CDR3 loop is CGGKGGSSSYNEQFF. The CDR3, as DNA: TGCGGGGGAAAAGGGGGGAGTAGCTCCTACAATGAGCAGTTCTTC.

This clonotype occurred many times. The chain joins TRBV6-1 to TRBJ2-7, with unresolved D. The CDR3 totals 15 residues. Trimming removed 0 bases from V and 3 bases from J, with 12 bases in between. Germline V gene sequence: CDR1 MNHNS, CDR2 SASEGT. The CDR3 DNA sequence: TGTGCCAGCAGTGAAGCGCGGTACGGGTTCTACGAGCAGTACTTC. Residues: CASSEARYGFYEQYF.

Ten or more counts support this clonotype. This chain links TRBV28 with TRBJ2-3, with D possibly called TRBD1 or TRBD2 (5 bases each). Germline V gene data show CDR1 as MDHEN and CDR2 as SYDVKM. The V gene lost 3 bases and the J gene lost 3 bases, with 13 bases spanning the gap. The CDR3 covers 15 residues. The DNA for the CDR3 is TGTGCCAGCAGTTTCCCGGGACCTGCGACAGATACGCAGTATTTT. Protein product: CASSFPGPATDTQYF.

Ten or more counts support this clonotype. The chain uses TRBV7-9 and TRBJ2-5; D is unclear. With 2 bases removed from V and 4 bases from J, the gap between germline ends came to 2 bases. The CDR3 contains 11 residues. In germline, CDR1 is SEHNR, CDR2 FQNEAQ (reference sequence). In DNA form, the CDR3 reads TGTGCCAGCAGCTTATTAGAGACCCAGTACTTC. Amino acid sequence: CASSLLETQYF.

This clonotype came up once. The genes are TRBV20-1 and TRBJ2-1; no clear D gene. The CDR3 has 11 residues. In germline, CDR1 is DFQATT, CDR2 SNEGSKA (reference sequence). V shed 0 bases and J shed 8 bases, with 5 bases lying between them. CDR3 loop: CSAREGYEQFF. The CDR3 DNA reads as TGCAGTGCTAGAGAGGGTTATGAGCAGTTCTTC.

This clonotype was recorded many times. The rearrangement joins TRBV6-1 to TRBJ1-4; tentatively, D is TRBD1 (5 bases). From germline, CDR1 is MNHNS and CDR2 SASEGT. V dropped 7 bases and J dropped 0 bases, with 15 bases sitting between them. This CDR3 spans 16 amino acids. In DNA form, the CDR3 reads TGTGCCAGCATCCCCCGACAGTATTCAACTAATGAAAAACTGTTTTTT. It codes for CASIPRQYSTNEKLFF.

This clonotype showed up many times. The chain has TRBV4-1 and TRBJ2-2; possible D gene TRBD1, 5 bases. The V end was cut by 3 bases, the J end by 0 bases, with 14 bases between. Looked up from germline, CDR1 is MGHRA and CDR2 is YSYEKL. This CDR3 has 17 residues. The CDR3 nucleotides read TGCGCCAGCAGCCAGGGGCACTTTCTAGCGAACACCGGGGAGCTGTTTTTT. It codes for CASSQGHFLANTGELFF.

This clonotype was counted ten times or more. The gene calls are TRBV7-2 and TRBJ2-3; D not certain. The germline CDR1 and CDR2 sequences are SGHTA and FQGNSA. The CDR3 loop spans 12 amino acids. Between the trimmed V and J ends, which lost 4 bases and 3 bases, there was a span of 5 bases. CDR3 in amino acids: CASSYSTDTQYF. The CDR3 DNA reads TGTGCCAGCAGCTACTCGACAGATACGCAGTATTTT.

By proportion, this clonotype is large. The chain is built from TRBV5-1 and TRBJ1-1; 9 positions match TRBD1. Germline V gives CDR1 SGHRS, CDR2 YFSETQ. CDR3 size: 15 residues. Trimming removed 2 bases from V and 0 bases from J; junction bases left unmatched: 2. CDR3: CASSFGTGLNTEAFF. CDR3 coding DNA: TGCGCCAGCAGCTTCGGGACAGGGCTGAACACTGAAGCTTTCTTT. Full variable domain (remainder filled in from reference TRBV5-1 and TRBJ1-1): KAGVTQTPRYLIKTRGQQVTLSCSPISGHRSVSWYQQTPGQGLQFLFEYFSETQRNKGNFPGRFSGRQFSNSRSEMNVSTLELGDSALYLCASSFGTGLNTEAFFGQGTRLTVV.

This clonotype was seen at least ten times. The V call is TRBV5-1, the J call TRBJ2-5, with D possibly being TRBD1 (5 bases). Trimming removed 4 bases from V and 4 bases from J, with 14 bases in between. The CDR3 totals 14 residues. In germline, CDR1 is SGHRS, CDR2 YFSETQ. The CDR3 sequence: CASSQSQGTETQYF. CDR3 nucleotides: TGCGCCAGCAGCCAAAGTCAGGGTACAGAGACCCAGTACTTC.

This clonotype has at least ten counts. The CDR3 DNA reads as TGTGCCAGCAGCTCCCTGAGTCCGTCAGCGAGGGGCCCAGATACGCAGTATTTT. It encodes CASSSLSPSARGPDTQYF. This chain joins TRBV7-7 and TRBJ2-3; D may match TRBD1 or TRBD2 (5 bases each). This CDR3 comprises 18 residues. Germline CDR1 and CDR2: SSHAT and FNYEAQ (reference sequence). Trimming shortened V by 4 bases and J by 4 bases, and 24 bases separated the two germline ends.

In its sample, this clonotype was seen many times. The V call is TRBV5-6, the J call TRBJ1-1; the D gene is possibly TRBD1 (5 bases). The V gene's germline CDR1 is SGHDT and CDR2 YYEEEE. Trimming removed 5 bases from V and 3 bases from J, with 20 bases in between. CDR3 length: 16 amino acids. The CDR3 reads CASRAGGGIGDTEAFF. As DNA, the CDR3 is TGTGCCAGCAGAGCCGGGGGGGGGATTGGGGACACTGAAGCTTTCTTT.

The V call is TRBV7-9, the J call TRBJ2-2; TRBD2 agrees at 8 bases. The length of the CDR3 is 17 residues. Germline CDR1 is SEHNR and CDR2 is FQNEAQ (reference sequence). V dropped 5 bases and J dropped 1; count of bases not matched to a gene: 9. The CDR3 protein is CASSIGLAGVNTGELFF. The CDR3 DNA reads TGTGCCAGCAGCATTGGACTAGCCGGAGTGAACACCGGGGAGCTGTTTTTT.

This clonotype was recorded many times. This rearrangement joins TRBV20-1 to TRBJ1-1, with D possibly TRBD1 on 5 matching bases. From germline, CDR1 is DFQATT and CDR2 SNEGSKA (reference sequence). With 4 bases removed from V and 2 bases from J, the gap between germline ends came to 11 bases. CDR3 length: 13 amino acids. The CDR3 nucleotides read TGCAGTGCTATCAGGGAAGTTAACACTGAAGCTTTCTTT. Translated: CSAIREVNTEAFF.

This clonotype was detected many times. The chain's CDR3 is CASSASGAYNEQFF. DNA for the CDR3: TGTGCCAGCAGTGCTAGCGGGGCTTACAATGAGCAGTTCTTC. The J gene is TRBJ2-1, the V gene TRBV5-6, with 9 bases matching TRBD2. Germline CDR1 reads SGHDT; CDR2 reads YYEEEE. Trimming cost V 5 bases and J 4 bases; bases outside gene matches: 4. The CDR3 is made up of 14 amino acids.

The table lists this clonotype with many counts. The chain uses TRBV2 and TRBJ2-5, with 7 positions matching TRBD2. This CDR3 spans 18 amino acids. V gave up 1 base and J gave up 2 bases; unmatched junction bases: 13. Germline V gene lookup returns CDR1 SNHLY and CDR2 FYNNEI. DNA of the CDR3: TGTGCCAGCAGTGAAGACCCCATTCGCGGGAGCTTTCAAGAGACCCAGTACTTC. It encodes CASSEDPIRGSFQETQYF.

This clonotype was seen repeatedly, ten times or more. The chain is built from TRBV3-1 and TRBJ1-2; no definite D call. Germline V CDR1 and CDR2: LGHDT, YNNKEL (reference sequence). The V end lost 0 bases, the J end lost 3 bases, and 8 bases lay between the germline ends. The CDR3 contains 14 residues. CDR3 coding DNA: TGTGCCAGCAGCCAAGATATCGAGGACTATGGCTACACCTTC. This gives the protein CASSQDIEDYGYTF. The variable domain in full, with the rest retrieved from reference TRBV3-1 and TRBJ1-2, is DTAVSQTPKYLVTQMGNDKSIKCEQNLGHDTMYWYKQDSKKFLKIMFSYNNKELIINETVPNRFSPKSPDKAHLNLHINSLELGDSAVYFCASSQDIEDYGYTFGSGTRLTVV.

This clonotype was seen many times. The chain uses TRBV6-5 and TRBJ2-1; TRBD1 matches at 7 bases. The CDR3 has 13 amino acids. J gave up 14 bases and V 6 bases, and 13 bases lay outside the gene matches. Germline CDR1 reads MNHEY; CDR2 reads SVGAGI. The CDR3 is CASRNRGHSNEFF. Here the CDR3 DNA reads TGTGCCAGCAGGAACAGGGGACACAGCAACGAGTTCTTC.

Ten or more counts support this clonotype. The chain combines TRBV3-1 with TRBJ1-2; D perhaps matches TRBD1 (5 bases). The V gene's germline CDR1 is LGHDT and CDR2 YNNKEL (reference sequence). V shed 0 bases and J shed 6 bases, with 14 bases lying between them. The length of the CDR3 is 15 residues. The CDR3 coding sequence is TGTGCCAGCAGCCAAGAGGGCCCCGACAGAGATGGCTACACCTTC. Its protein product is CASSQEGPDRDGYTF.

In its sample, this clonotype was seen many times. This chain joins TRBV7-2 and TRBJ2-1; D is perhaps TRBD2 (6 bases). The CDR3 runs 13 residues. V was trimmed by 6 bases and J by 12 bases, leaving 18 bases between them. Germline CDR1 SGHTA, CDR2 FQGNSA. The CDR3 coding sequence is TGTGCCAGCAGGCTCCCGGGACTTAGGGGGCAGTTCTTC. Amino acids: CASRLPGLRGQFF.

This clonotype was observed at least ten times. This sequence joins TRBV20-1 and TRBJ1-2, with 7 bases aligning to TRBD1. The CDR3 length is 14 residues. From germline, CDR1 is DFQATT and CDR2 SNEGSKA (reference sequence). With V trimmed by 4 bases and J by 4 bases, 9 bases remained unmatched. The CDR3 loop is CSATPPGQPYGYTF. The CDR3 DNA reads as TGCAGTGCTACTCCACCGGGACAGCCCTATGGCTACACCTTC.